Presented here are 3 T cell receptor beta chains from one specimen sequenced in a study of tumor and adjacent non-tumor tissue in lung cancer. This sample's RNA came from whole unsorted tissue. Distant lung tissue was collected more than 3 cm away from the tumor edge. The library came from three nested PCR rounds adapted from ARM-PCR protocols. TCRdb used MiXCR to reprocess the multiplex PCR reads, holding one entry per CDR3 protein. Counted here are about 86,000 distinct CDR3 sequences, more than 65% occurring once; the ten biggest clones make up less than 25%. Sequenced sample: distant non-tumor lung tissue. These TCRs come from a woman between 45 and 65 years old with non-small cell lung cancer.

Of note for this clonotype: The missing conserved phenylalanine or tryptophan at the end of this CDR3 makes a read error likely. The DNA is left out, because the CDR3 cannot be placed on it with certainty; the CDR3 is given as TCRdb lists it. CDR3 loop: CASSRYPKETQCL. This chain connects TRBV6-1 to TRBJ2-5. Germline CDR1 MNHNS, CDR2 SASEGT. From its first to its last residue, the CDR3 has 13 amino acids.

Notes on this clonotype: The germline gene is not matched at one end of the junction; a read error may be the cause. V and J are TRBV12-3 or TRBV12-4 and TRBJ1-5, with 10 positions matching TRBD1. The CDR3 is 14 amino acids. This CDR3 reads CASNLGTGVQTQHF. CDR3 nucleotides: TGTGCCAGCAATTTAGGGACAGGGGTTCAGACCCAGCATTTT.

A word on this clonotype: The junction departs from germline at one end; a sequencing error may be responsible. The V call is TRBV12-3 or TRBV12-4, the J call TRBJ1-1; D unresolved. CDR3 length equals 14 residues. CDR3 loop: CASSQIGLNTETFF. Here the CDR3 DNA reads TGTGCCAGCAGCCAGATAGGGCTGAACACTGAAACTTTCTTT.